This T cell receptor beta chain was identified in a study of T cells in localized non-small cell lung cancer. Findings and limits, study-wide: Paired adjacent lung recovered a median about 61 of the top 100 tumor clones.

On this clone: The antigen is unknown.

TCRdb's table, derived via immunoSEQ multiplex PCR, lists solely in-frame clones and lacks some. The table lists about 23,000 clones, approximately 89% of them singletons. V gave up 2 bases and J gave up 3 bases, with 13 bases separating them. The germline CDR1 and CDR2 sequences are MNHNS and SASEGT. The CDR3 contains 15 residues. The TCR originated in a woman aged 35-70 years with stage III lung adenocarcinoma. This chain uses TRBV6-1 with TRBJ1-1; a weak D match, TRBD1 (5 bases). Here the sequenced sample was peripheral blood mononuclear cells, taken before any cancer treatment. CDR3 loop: CASSEKGRWDTEAFF. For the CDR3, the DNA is TGTGCCAGCAGTGAAAAGGGGAGGTGGGACACTGAAGCTTTCTTT.